This T cell receptor beta chain was captured by sequencing in a study of beta chain features in type 1 diabetes. As every portion of the isolated RNA was reverse transcribed, the sequencing read expressed TCRB transcripts. Profiled with immunoSEQ multiplex PCR; TCRdb holds only in-frame clones, not every one. The sample has approximately 43,000 clones, roughly 70% seen once. Whole-study results and caveats: All four CD4+ subsets from Type 1 diabetes patients carried moderately but significantly shorter TCRB CDR3s.

Regarding this clone: Its target is unknown.

The sequenced sample consisted of Tregs from blood. The origin of this receptor is a young man with type 1 diabetes. Some clones in this sample may be carry-over from other donors' samples.

This CDR3 is CASKLYGTIYF. The CDR3, as DNA: TGTGCCAGCAAGCTCTACGGCACCATATATTTT. The chain uses TRBV6-1 and TRBJ1-3; D is uncertain. V shed 7 bases and J shed 9 bases, with 10 bases lying between them. Germline CDR1 reads MNHNS; CDR2 reads SASEGT. CDR3 length: 11 amino acids.